Below, 29 T cell receptor beta chains from the same sample are listed, as sequenced in a study of T cells in Graves' hyperthyroidism and ophthalmopathy. The TCR beta CDR3 regions underwent amplification using RNA transcripts as the source. An initial round of RT-PCR targeting the TCR CDR3 relied on the HTBI primer set. TCRdb processed the multiplex PCR reads anew with MiXCR; each CDR3 protein has one entry. This table holds around 370,000 distinct CDR3 sequences, roughly 18% found once. The sample comprised blood. Source of these receptors: a man aged 18-30 years with Graves' ophthalmopathy.

This rearrangement joins TRBV6-4 to TRBJ2-1, with TRBD2 identical over 10 bases. Unmatched junction bases numbered 10, after V lost 5 bases and J lost 9 bases. Germline V CDR1 and CDR2: MRHNA, SNTAGT. The CDR3 length is 15 residues. The CDR3 here is CASSPNSGGRGEQFF. The DNA of the CDR3 is TGTGCCAGCAGTCCTAATAGCGGGGGGCGGGGTGAGCAGTTCTTC.

Many counts were recorded for this clonotype. The chain is built from TRBV11-2 and TRBJ2-3; 9 positions agree with TRBD2. CDR1 is SGHAT, CDR2 FQNNGV, per germline. V lost 1 base to trimming and J lost 5 bases; unmatched junction nucleotides: 7. This CDR3 has 16 amino acids. CDR3 loop: CASSLGQLAGIDTQYF. CDR3 coding DNA: TGTGCCAGCAGCTTAGGCCAACTAGCGGGTATAGATACGCAGTATTTT.

The V and J genes are TRBV5-1 and TRBJ1-2; 9 bases align to TRBD1. The CDR3 has 12 amino acids. The V segment lost 0 bases and the J segment 11 bases; nucleotides outside the gene matches: 2. Germline CDR1 reads SGHRS; CDR2 reads YFSETQ. CDR3 nucleotides: TGCGCCAGCAGCTTGGGGGACAGGGAGTACACCTTC. This gives the protein CASSLGDREYTF.

The sample holds many counts of this clonotype. This chain links TRBV15 with TRBJ1-4; 7 nucleotides match TRBD1. Germline-derived CDR1 and CDR2 are LNHNV and YYDKDF (reference sequence). This CDR3 is 14 amino acids long. Unmatched junction bases numbered 3, after V lost 0 bases and J lost 8 bases. CDR3 coding DNA: TGTGCCACCAGCAGAGATGACAGGGAGGAAAAACTGTTTTTT. The encoded protein is CATSRDDREEKLFF. Using reference TRBV15 and TRBJ1-4 for the parts outside the CDR3, the full variable domain is DAMVIQNPRYQVTQFGKPVTLSCSQTLNHNVMYWYQQKSSQAPKLLFHYYDKDFNNEADTPDNFQSRRPNTSFCFLDIRSPGLGDTAMYLCATSRDDREEKLFFGSGTQLSVL.

This clonotype was seen once. The chain carries TRBV5-1 and TRBJ1-6; 7 positions match TRBD1. CDR1 and CDR2 (germline): SGHRS, YFSETQ. J was trimmed by 11 bases and V by 0 bases; bases with no gene match: 5. This CDR3 spans 14 amino acids. CDR3 loop: CASSLAQGNPPLHF. The CDR3 DNA follows: TGCGCCAGCAGCTTGGCACAGGGGAACCCACCCCTCCACTTT.

The rearrangement joins TRBV19 to TRBJ2-7; 8 positions agree with TRBD1. The CDR3 extends over 14 amino acids. Per the germline V gene, CDR1 is LNHDA and CDR2 is SQIVND (reference sequence). J was trimmed by 3 bases and V by 1 base; bases with no gene match: 2. CDR3 protein: CASSIAGGGYEQYF. The CDR3 region has the DNA TGTGCCAGTAGTATAGCAGGGGGCGGCTACGAGCAGTACTTC.

This clonotype was seen repeatedly, ten times or more. The V and J genes are TRBV2 and TRBJ1-2, with no clear D. The CDR3 consists of 13 residues. CDR1 and CDR2 from the germline V gene are SNHLY and FYNNEI. V lost 3 bases, J lost 3 bases, and 8 bases lay in between. The CDR3 sequence is CASSDSFHYGYTF. The DNA for the CDR3 is TGTGCCAGCAGTGACAGTTTTCACTATGGCTACACCTTC.

This clonotype was observed a handful of times. The rearrangement uses TRBV10-3 and TRBJ1-2; D remains unclear. CDR1 is ENHRY and CDR2 is SYGVKD in the germline V gene. The CDR3 runs to 14 residues. V was pared by 0 bases and J by 6 bases, with 11 bases between. The CDR3: CAISESGKVDGYTF. The CDR3 DNA is TGTGCCATCAGTGAGTCAGGCAAGGTCGATGGCTACACCTTC.

The chain has TRBV24-1 and TRBJ2-2; weak D call: TRBD1 (5 bases). The CDR3 is 12 amino acids. CDR1 is KGHDR, CDR2 SFDVKD, per germline. V was clipped by 7 bases and J by 7 bases, with 9 bases between them. The CDR3 DNA is TGTGCCACCAGCAGGGAAGGCGGGGAGCTGTTTTTT. It specifies CATSREGGELFF.

The count of this clonotype is one. V usage is TRBV6-4 and J usage is TRBJ2-6; 10 bases are a match to TRBD1. The junction had 4 bases not matched to a gene; V was cut back by 0 bases and J by 8 bases. The CDR3 is 16 amino acids. Germline loops: CDR1 MRHNA, CDR2 SNTAGT. CDR3 sequence reads: CASSDSTGQGSNVLTF. CDR3 nucleotides: TGTGCCAGCAGTGACTCGACGGGACAGGGGTCCAACGTCCTGACTTTC.

V is TRBV15 and J is TRBJ2-2, with D maybe TRBD1 (5 bases). Trimming left V 4 bases short and J 3 bases short, with 9 bases between. The germline CDR1 and CDR2 sequences are LNHNV and YYDKDF (reference sequence). This CDR3 has 14 residues. The CDR3 region is CATSIVGDTGELFF. The CDR3 DNA follows: TGTGCCACCAGCATTGTAGGGGACACCGGGGAGCTGTTTTTT.

This clonotype appeared many times. CDR3 in amino acids: CASRPGRGTTEAFF. The CDR3 DNA follows: TGCGCCAGCAGGCCCGGGCGTGGGACCACTGAAGCTTTCTTT. The J gene is TRBJ1-1, the V gene TRBV5-1; a weak D match, TRBD1 (5 bases). V lost 5 bases and J lost 4, with 15 bases in between. This CDR3 is 14 amino acids long. The germline V gene encodes CDR1 SGHRS and CDR2 YFSETQ.

In this sample, this clonotype turned up many times. V and J are TRBV4-2 and TRBJ2-3; D is undetermined. Germline CDR1 and CDR2: LGHNA and YNFKEQ. The CDR3 sequence is 15 residues long. Trimming cost V 0 bases and J 4 bases, with 11 bases left between them. The CDR3 DNA sequence: TGTGCCAGCAGCCAAGATCCCAAGAGCGCAGATACGCAGTATTTT. Translating it yields CASSQDPKSADTQYF.

In this sample, this clonotype turned up many times. The gene calls are TRBV6-4 and TRBJ1-1; D uncertain. Germline V gene data show CDR1 as MRHNA and CDR2 as SNTAGT. The V gene lost 3 bases and the J gene lost 2 bases, with 7 bases spanning the gap. The CDR3 is 13 residues long. The CDR3 sequence: CASSERQNTEAFF. CDR3 coding DNA: TGTGCCAGCAGTGAAAGACAAAACACTGAAGCTTTCTTT.

Turning to this clonotype: One base away lies a much larger clone, so this may be a sequencing read error. The gene calls are TRBV7-3 and TRBJ2-7; maybe TRBD1 (6 bases). The CDR3 runs to 14 residues. V lost 6 bases and J lost 2, with 14 bases in between. Germline lookup yields CDR1 SGHTA and CDR2 FQGTGA. This CDR3 is CASRVDQGPYEQYF. CDR3 DNA: TGTGCCAGCAGGGTCGATCAGGGGCCCTACGAGCAGTACTTC. Full variable domain (missing parts from reference TRBV7-3 and TRBJ2-7): GAGVSQTPSNKVTEKGKYVELRCDPISGHTALYWYRQSLGQGPEFLIYFQGTGAADDSGLPNDRFFAVRPEGSVSTLKIQRTERGDSAVYLCASRVDQGPYEQYFGPGTRLTVT.

For this clonotype: With a much larger clone just one base away, this may be a read error. The chain links TRBV20-1 to TRBJ2-7; D gene unclear. The CDR3 loop spans 13 amino acids. CDR1 DFQATT and CDR2 SNEGSKA come from the germline V gene (reference sequence). The CDR3: CSASHKSAYERYF. The CDR3 nucleotides read TGCAGTGCTAGCCACAAGAGCGCCTACGAGCGGTACTTC.

This sequence joins TRBV12-3 or TRBV12-4 and TRBJ2-7; 7 bases align to TRBD1. There are 13 residues in the CDR3. Trimming took 5 bases from V and 0 from J; bases not matched to a gene: 1. CDR3 sequence reads: CASSGTDSYEQYF. The CDR3, as DNA: TGTGCCAGCAGTGGGACAGACTCCTACGAGCAGTACTTC.

The V gene is TRBV10-1, the J gene TRBJ2-7; D possibly matches TRBD1 or TRBD2 (6 bases each). The V and J ends lost 0 bases and 5 bases respectively, with 14 bases between them. The CDR3 spans 15 residues. Germline V gives CDR1 WNHNN, CDR2 SYGVQD (reference sequence). The CDR3 sequence is CASSESGGEVNEQYF. In DNA, the CDR3 is TGCGCCAGCAGTGAGTCGGGGGGCGAGGTCAACGAGCAGTACTTC.

Many counts were recorded for this clonotype. CDR3 region: CASTGSPYEQYF. The DNA for the CDR3 is TGTGCCAGCACAGGCAGCCCTTACGAGCAGTACTTC. This sequence joins TRBV12-3 or TRBV12-4 and TRBJ2-7; unclear D gene. V was shortened by 7 bases and J by 4 bases, with 11 bases between the two germline ends. This CDR3 contains 12 residues.

This chain connects TRBV19 to TRBJ1-4; D perhaps matches TRBD1 (6 bases). Germline CDR1 LNHDA, CDR2 SQIVND (reference sequence). V was cut by 3 bases and J by 7 bases, with 9 bases left in between. The CDR3 contains 13 residues. This CDR3 reads CASSIRGVEKLFF. For the CDR3, the DNA is TGTGCCAGTAGTATCAGGGGTGTTGAAAAACTGTTTTTT.

The V gene is TRBV20-1, the J gene TRBJ2-2, with D possibly matching TRBD2 (6 bases). Trimming took off 2 bases at V and 2 bases at J, with 15 bases between the two ends. Per the germline V gene, CDR1 is DFQATT and CDR2 is SNEGSKA (reference sequence). There are 16 residues in the CDR3. In nucleotides, the CDR3 is TGCAGTGCTAGACCTCCGGGACTTGAAAACACCGGGGAGCTGTTTTTT. Protein product: CSARPPGLENTGELFF.

This clonotype was recorded at least ten times. The V and J genes are TRBV20-1 and TRBJ2-7; tentatively, D is TRBD1 (6 bases). In germline, CDR1 is DFQATT, CDR2 SNEGSKA (reference sequence). This CDR3 is built from 14 residues. V lost 4 bases and J lost 0, with 13 bases in between. The CDR3 coding sequence is TGCAGTGCTACCTCCCGGACAGACTCCTACGAGCAGTACTTC. Protein: CSATSRTDSYEQYF.

This clonotype was detected ten times or more. The gene calls are TRBV28 and TRBJ2-7, with D unclear. The CDR3 sequence is 10 residues long. Trimming removed 8 bases at V and 7 bases at J, with 9 bases between. Germline lookup yields CDR1 MDHEN and CDR2 SYDVKM. This chain's CDR3 is CASPMLEQYF. The CDR3 DNA reads as TGTGCCAGCCCGATGTTGGAGCAGTACTTC.

In regard to this clonotype: It may be a read error: a sequence one base away is much more abundant. Since no conserved phenylalanine or tryptophan closes the CDR3, a read error is the likely cause. V is TRBV3-1 and J is TRBJ1-6, with D unresolved. There are 14 residues in the CDR3. V was pared by 0 bases and J by 7 bases, with 7 bases between. Germline CDR1 reads LGHDT; CDR2 reads YNNKEL (reference sequence). CDR3 sequence (DNA): TGTGCCAGCAGCCAAGATCTGGGGAATTCACCCCTCCACCTT. Protein product: CASSQDLGNSPLHL.

This clonotype was recorded many times. The V and J genes are TRBV2 and TRBJ2-3; tentative D call: TRBD2 (6 bases). Trimming shortened V by 6 bases and J by 3 bases, and 19 bases separated the two germline ends. Germline lookup yields CDR1 SNHLY and CDR2 FYNNEI. CDR3 length equals 16 residues. CDR3: CASRRAGNGMTDTQYF. As DNA, the CDR3 is TGTGCCAGCAGGCGGGCGGGGAATGGGATGACAGATACGCAGTATTTT.

This clonotype has a handful of counts. CDR3 sequence reads: CASSQVIWGAMNTEAFF. In nucleotides, the CDR3 is TGCGCCAGCAGCCAAGTAATCTGGGGCGCGATGAACACTGAAGCTTTCTTT. The chain has TRBV4-1 and TRBJ1-1; tentative D call: TRBD1 (5 bases). V was clipped by 1 base and J by 0 bases, with 15 bases between them. The CDR3 is 17 amino acids. Germline V gives CDR1 MGHRA, CDR2 YSYEKL.

This clonotype was detected only a few times. The V call is TRBV5-1, the J call TRBJ1-2; TRBD1 agrees at 9 bases. The length of the CDR3 is 14 residues. CDR1 is SGHRS and CDR2 is YFSETQ in the germline V gene. V shed 4 bases, J shed 7 bases, and the junction held 8 bases outside the gene matches. The DNA for the CDR3 is TGCGCCAGCAGCCCCGGGACAGGGTACGCTGGCTACACCTTC. Translating gives CASSPGTGYAGYTF.

There are many counts of this clonotype. The chain employs TRBV18 and TRBJ2-5; D not resolved. Germline assignment: CDR1 KGHSH and CDR2 LQKENI. Trimming stripped 6 bases from V and 5 bases from J, with 7 bases between. The CDR3 sequence is 11 residues long. DNA for the CDR3: TGTGCCAGCTCCCCTTCCGAGACCCAGTACTTC. Amino acid sequence: CASSPSETQYF.

The chain couples TRBV5-4 to TRBJ2-7, with TRBD2 matching over 8 bases. The CDR3 runs to 13 residues. CDR1 SGHNT and CDR2 YYREEE come from the germline V gene (reference sequence). Trimming removed 5 bases from V and 9 bases from J; junction bases left unmatched: 10. The CDR3 spells CASRLSGGNGQYF. CDR3 in DNA: TGTGCCAGCAGACTGAGCGGGGGAAACGGGCAGTACTTC.